What follows is one T cell receptor beta chain and its context. This record belongs to a study of technical replicates of blood from four donors. Repertoires were generated with immunoSEQ multiplex PCR, while TCRdb's copy carries only in-frame clones and drops some. The sample consists of some 80,000 clones, 95% to 97% of them appearing once. V dropped 0 bases and J dropped 4 bases, with 10 bases sitting between them. The CDR3 has 14 residues. CDR1 is GTSNPN, CDR2 SVGIG, per germline (reference sequence). The TCR was taken from a human donor in good health. The chain combines TRBV30 with TRBJ2-1; D is unclear. Sequences were obtained from T cells isolated from PBMCs. CDR3 loop: CAWSVSSHYNEQFF. The CDR3 DNA follows: TGTGCCTGGAGTGTCAGTAGCCATTACAATGAGCAGTTCTTC.